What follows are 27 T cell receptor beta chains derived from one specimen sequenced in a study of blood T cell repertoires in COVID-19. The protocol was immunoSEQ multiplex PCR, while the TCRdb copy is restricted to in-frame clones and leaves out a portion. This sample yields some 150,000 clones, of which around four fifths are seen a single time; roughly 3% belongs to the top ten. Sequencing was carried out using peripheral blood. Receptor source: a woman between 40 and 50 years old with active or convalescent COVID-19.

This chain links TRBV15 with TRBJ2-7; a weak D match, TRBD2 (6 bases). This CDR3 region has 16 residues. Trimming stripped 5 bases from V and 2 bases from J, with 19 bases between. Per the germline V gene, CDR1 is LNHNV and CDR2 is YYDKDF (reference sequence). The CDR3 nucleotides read TGTGCCACCAGCCCGGTCGGGCAGCGGGCTCCCTACGAGCAGTACTTC. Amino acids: CATSPVGQRAPYEQYF.

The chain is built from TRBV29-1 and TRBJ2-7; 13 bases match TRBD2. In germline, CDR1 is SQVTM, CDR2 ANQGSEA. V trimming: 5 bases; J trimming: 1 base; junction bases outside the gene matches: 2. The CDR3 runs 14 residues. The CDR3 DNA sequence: TGCAGCGTTCGGACTAGCGGGGGTTCCTACGAGCAGTACTTC. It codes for CSVRTSGGSYEQYF.

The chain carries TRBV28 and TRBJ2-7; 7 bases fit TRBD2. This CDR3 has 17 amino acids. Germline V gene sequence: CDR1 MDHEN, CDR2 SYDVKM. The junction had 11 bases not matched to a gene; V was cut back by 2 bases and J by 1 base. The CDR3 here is CASSLTLWRETSYEQYF. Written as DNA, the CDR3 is TGTGCCAGCAGTTTAACCCTTTGGCGGGAGACGTCCTACGAGCAGTACTTC. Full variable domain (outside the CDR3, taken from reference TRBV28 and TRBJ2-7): DVKVTQSSRYLVKRTGEKVFLECVQDMDHENMFWYRQDPGLGLRLIYFSYDVKMKEKGDIPEGYSVSREKKERFSLILESASTNQTSMYLCASSLTLWRETSYEQYFGPGTRLTVT.

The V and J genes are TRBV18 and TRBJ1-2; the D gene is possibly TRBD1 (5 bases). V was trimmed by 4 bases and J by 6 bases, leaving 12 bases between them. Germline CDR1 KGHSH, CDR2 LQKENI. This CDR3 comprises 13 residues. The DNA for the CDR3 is TGTGCCAGCTCACAAGGGGAGGGGAATGGCTACACCTTC. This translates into CASSQGEGNGYTF. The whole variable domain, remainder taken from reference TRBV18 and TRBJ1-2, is NAGVMQNPRHLVRRRGQEARLRCSPMKGHSHVYWYRQLPEEGLKFMVYLQKENIIDESGMPKERFSAEFPKEGPSILRIQQVVRGDSAAYFCASSQGEGNGYTFGSGTRLTVV.

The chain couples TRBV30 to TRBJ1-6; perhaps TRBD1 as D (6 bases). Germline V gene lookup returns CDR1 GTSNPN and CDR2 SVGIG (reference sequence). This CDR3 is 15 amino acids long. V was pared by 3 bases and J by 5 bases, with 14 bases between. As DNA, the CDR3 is TGTGCCTGGAGAGCCCCGGGACATGATAATTCACCCCTCCACTTT. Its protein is CAWRAPGHDNSPLHF.

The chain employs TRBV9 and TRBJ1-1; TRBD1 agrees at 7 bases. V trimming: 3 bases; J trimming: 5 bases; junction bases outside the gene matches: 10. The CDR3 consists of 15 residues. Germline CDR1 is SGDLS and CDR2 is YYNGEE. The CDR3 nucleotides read TGTGCCAGCAGCGCCCACCAGACAGGGTTGACTGAAGCTTTCTTT. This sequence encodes CASSAHQTGLTEAFF.

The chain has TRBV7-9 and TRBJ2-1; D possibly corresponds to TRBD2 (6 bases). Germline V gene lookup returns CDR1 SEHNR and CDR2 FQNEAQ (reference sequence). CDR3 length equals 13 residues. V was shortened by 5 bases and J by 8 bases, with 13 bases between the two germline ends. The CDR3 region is CASSMAGSHEQFF. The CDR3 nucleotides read TGTGCCAGCAGCATGGCGGGGAGCCATGAGCAGTTCTTC. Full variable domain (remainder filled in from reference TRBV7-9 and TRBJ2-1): DTGVSQNPRHKITKRGQNVTFRCDPISEHNRLYWYRQTLGQGPEFLTYFQNEAQLEKSRLLSDRFSAERPKGSFSTLEIQRTEQGDSAMYLCASSMAGSHEQFFGPGTRLTVL.

The CDR3 region is CASRLQGEWPQHF. The CDR3 DNA reads TGTGCCAGCAGGCTACAGGGTGAGTGGCCCCAGCATTTT. V is TRBV28 and J is TRBJ1-5; D might be TRBD1 (6 bases). Looked up from germline, CDR1 is MDHEN and CDR2 is SYDVKM. V shed 6 bases and J shed 9 bases, with 15 bases lying between them. The CDR3 spans 13 residues. Using reference TRBV28 and TRBJ1-5 for the parts outside the CDR3, the full variable domain is DVKVTQSSRYLVKRTGEKVFLECVQDMDHENMFWYRQDPGLGLRLIYFSYDVKMKEKGDIPEGYSVSREKKERFSLILESASTNQTSMYLCASRLQGEWPQHFGDGTRLSIL.

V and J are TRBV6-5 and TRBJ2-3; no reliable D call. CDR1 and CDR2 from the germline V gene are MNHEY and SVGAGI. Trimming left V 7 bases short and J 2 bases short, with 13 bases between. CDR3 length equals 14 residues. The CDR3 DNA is TGTGCCAGCAAATATTTCCCCTTCACAGATACGCAGTATTTT. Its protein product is CASKYFPFTDTQYF.

CDR3 nucleotides: TGCGCCAGCAGCGCGGGACAGGGCCCGGCTGAAGCTTTCTTT. It codes for CASSAGQGPAEAFF. The chain recombines TRBV10-2 with TRBJ1-1; 9 nucleotides line up with TRBD1. Trimming at V came to 6 bases and at J to 6 bases, leaving 8 bases not matched to a gene. CDR1 is WSHSY and CDR2 is SAAADI in the germline V gene. This CDR3 region has 14 residues.

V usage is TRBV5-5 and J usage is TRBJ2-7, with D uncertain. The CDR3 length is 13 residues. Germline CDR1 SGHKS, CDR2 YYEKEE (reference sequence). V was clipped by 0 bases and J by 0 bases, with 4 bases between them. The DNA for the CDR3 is TGTGCCAGCAGCTTGGCCGGCTCCTACGAGCAGTACTTC. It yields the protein CASSLAGSYEQYF.

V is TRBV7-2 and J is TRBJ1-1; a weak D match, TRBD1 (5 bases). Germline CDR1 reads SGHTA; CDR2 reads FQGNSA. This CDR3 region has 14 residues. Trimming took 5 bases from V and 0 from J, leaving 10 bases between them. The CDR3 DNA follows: TGTGCCAGCAGCGCCCGGGGGATGAACACTGAAGCTTTCTTT. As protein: CASSARGMNTEAFF.

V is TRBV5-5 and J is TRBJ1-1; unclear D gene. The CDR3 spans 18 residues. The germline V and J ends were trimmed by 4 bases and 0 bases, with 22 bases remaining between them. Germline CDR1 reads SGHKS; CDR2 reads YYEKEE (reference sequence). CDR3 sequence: CASSPWAISNPMNTEAFF. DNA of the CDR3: TGTGCCAGCAGCCCCTGGGCGATTTCGAACCCCATGAACACTGAAGCTTTCTTT. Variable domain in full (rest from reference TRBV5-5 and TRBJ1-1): DAGVTQSPTHLIKTRGQQVTLRCSPISGHKSVSWYQQVLGQGPQFIFQYYEKEERGRGNFPDRFSARQFPNYSSELNVNALLLGDSALYLCASSPWAISNPMNTEAFFGQGTRLTVV.

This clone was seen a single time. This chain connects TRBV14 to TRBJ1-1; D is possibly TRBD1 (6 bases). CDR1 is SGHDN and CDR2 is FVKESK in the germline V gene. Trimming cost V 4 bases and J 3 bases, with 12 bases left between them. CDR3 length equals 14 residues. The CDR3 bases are TGTGCCAGCAGCCCCTCAGGGGCGGACACTGAAGCTTTCTTT. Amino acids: CASSPSGADTEAFF.

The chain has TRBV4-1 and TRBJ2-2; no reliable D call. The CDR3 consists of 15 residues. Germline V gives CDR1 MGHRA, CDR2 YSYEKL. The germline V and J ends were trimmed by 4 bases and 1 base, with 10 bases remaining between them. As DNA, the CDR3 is TGCGCCAGCAGCCCGCGGCCCCTGAACACCGGGGAGCTGTTTTTT. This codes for CASSPRPLNTGELFF.

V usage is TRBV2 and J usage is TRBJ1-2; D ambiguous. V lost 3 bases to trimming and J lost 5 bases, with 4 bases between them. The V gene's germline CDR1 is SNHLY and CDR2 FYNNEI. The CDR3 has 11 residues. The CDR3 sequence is CASSETYGYTF. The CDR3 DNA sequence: TGTGCCAGCAGTGAGACTTATGGCTACACCTTC.

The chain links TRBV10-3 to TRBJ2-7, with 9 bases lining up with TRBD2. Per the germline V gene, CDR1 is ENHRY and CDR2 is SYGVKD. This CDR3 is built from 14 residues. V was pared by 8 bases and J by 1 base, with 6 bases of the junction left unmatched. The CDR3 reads CAIPLREGSYEQYF. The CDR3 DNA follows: TGTGCCATCCCCTTGCGGGAGGGATCCTACGAGCAGTACTTC.

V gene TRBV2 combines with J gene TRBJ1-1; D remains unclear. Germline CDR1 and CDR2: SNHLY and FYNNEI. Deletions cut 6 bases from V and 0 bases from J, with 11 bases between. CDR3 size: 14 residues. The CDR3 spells CASSLTQMNTEAFF. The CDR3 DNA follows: TGTGCCAGCAGCCTGACTCAGATGAACACTGAAGCTTTCTTT.

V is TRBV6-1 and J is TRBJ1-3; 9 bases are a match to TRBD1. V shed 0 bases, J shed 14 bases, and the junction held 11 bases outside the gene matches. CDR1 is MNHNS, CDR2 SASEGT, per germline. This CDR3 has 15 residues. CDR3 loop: CASSEAQGQGLPVYF. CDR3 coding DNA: TGTGCCAGCAGTGAAGCGCAGGGACAGGGTCTCCCCGTATATTTT.

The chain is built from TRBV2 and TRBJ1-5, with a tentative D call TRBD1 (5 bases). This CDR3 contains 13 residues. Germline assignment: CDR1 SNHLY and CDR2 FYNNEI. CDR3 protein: CGGGFRAGQPQHF. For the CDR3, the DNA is TGTGGAGGCGGTTTCAGGGCAGGCCAGCCCCAGCATTTT.

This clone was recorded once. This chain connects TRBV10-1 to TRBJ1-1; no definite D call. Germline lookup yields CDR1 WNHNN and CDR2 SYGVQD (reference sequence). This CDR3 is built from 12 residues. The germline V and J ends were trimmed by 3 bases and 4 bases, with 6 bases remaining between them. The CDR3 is CASSDEATEAFF. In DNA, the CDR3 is TGCGCCAGCAGTGATGAGGCCACTGAAGCTTTCTTT.

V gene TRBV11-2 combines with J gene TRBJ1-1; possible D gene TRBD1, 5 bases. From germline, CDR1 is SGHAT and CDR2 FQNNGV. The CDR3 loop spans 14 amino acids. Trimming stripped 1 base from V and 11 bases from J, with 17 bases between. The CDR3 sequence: CASSLGGPSGRAFF. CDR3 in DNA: TGTGCCAGCAGCTTAGGGGGCCCATCGGGCAGGGCTTTCTTT.

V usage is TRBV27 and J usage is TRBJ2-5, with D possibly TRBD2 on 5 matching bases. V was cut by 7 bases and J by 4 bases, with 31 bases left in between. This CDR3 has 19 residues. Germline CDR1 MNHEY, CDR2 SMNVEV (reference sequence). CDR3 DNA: TGTGCCAGCACCCCCTCCGTAGGGTTTGTTATCCCCCGGGGAGAGACCCAGTACTTC. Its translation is CASTPSVGFVIPRGETQYF.

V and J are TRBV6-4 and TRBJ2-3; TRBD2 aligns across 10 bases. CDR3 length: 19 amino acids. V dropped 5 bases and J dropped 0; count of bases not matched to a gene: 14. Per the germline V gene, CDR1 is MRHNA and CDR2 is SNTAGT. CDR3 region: CASSRVAGGRPLSTDTQYF. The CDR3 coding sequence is TGTGCCAGCAGTCGGGTAGCGGGGGGCCGTCCCCTAAGCACAGATACGCAGTATTTT.

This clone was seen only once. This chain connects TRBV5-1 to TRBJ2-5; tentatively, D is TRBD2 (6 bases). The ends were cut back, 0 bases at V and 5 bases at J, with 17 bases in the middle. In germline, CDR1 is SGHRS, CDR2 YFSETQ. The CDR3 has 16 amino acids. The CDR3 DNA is TGCGCCAGCAGCTTGGCGGCGGGGAGTCGGGGGGAGACCCAGTACTTC. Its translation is CASSLAAGSRGETQYF. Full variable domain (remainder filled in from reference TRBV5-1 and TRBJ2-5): KAGVTQTPRYLIKTRGQQVTLSCSPISGHRSVSWYQQTPGQGLQFLFEYFSETQRNKGNFPGRFSGRQFSNSRSEMNVSTLELGDSALYLCASSLAAGSRGETQYFGPGTRLLVL.

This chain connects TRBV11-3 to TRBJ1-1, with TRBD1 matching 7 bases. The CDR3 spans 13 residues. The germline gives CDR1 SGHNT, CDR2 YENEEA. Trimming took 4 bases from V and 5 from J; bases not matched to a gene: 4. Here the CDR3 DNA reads TGTGCCAGCAGCTGGGACAGAGGGACTGAAGCTTTCTTT. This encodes CASSWDRGTEAFF.

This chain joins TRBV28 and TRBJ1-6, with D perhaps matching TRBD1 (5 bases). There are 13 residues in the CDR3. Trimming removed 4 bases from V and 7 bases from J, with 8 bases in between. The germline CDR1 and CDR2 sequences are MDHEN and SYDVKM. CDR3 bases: TGTGCCAGCAGTTCCAGGGAAAATTCACCCCTCCACTTT. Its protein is CASSSRENSPLHF.